This T cell receptor (beta chain) was sequenced during a study of neurological immune-mediated disorders. Study as a whole: Most of the 34 multiple sclerosis patients had relapsing-remitting disease; 3 had secondary progressive. Study-level findings and limits: The multiple sclerosis repertoire cluster was not associated with any clinical or MRI feature. Among 34 multiple sclerosis patients, 18 had repertoires that phylogenetic grouping placed in one related-CDR3 cluster, a possible signature.

This clonotype came up many times. The antigen is undetermined. TCRdb itself ran the 5' RACE reads through MiXCR, one entry per CDR3 protein. The sample consists of about 120,000 distinct CDR3 sequences, roughly 3.4% of them appearing once. Per germline, CDR1 DFQATT and CDR2 SNEGSKA (reference sequence). V gave up 6 bases and J gave up 5 bases, with 19 bases separating them. The length of the CDR3 is 14 residues. This receptor was taken from a young woman with multiple sclerosis. Sequenced: PBMCs. The rearrangement joins TRBV20-1 to TRBJ1-1; a weak D match, TRBD1 (6 bases). The CDR3 sequence is CSAVAGARVTEAFF. CDR3 nucleotide sequence: TGCAGTGCCGTTGCGGGGGCGCGGGTTACTGAAGCTTTCTTT.